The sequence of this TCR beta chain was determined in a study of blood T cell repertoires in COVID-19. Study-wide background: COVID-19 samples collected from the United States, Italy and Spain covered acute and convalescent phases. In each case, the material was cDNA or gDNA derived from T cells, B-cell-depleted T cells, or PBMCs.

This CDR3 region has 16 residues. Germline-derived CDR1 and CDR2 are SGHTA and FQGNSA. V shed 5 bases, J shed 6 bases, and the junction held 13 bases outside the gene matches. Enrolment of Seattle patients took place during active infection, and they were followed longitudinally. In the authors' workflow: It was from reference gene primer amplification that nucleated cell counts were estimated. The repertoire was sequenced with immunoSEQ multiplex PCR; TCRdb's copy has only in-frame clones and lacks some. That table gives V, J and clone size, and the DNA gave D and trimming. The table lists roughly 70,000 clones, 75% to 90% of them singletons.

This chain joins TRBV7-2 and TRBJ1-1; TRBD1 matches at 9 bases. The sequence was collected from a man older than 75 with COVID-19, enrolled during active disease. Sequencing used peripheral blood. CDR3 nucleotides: TGTGCCAGCAGCACCTACCCGGGACAGGGTAGCGCTGAAGCTTTCTTT. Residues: CASSTYPGQGSAEAFF.